This TCR beta chain stems from a study of blood T cell repertoires in COVID-19 (dated by TCRdb to the early 2020s). Some background on the complete study: Samples from collaborators originated in the United States, Italy and Spain and spanned both the acute and convalescent phases of COVID-19. The prospective study material was composed of cDNA or gDNA derived from T cells, B-cell-depleted T cells, or PBMCs. The dataset comprised deeply sampled blood TCRbeta repertoires from subjects exposed to, actively infected with, or recovered from COVID-19. The repertoires were released in a freely available public database intended as a resource for research on the immune response to SARS-CoV-2. Samples came from the ongoing ImmuneRACE study (first 160 participants) plus 1,254 subjects from 6 global collaborators. The sample metadata nearly always contained a de-identified subject ID, COVID-19 status, age in years and sex. HLA class I and class II types, where available, came from metadata supplied by the sample provider rather than from assay-based typing.

One collaborating source in Seattle enrolled patients while the patients were actively infected and followed the patients over time throughout the course of disease. Whole blood was collected in K2EDTA tubes by collaborating institutions according to the institutions' own protocols. For TCRbeta analysis, collaborators shipped samples in one of three forms: frozen whole blood, isolated PBMCs, or DNA extracted from either of those sample types. TCRbeta CDR3 regions were amplified from genomic DNA using the immunoSEQ Assay, a bias-controlled multiplex PCR. As for the authors' bioinformatics: Nucleated cell counts per sample were estimated from amplification of reference gene primers within the assay. Sequence reads were collapsed and filtered to measure the absolute abundance of every unique TCRbeta CDR3 rearrangement. For each sample, productive Simpson clonality was calculated as the square root of Simpson's diversity index across productive rearrangements. This is the immuneACCESS table as TCRdb keeps it, with only in-frame sequences that have V and J called. A part of the clones is gone; compared with another copy, unresolved V genes explain less than half, and the rest is unexplained. That table supplies the V and J calls and clone size; D and trimming were determined from the DNA. The sample profile shows some 180,000 clones; roughly 83% of them were found once. 6.5% to 8.5% of the sample lies in the top ten.

The CDR3 sequence holds 16 residues, the cysteine and phenylalanine included. This entry keeps only the CDR3 DNA: 48 bases, framed from base 1. The germline V gene (reference sequence) provides CDR1 LGHDT and CDR2 YNNKEL. Cut back by 6 bases and 4 bases, the V and J ends lie 21 bases apart. What the authors observed across the whole study: The amount of clinical and demographic metadata varied by source and participant and was provided uncurated.

Comments on this clone: No antigen is known for it. Per-base qualities were not stored, and no clone one base away is much larger.

The TCR was taken from a woman in her thirties or forties with COVID-19, enrolled during active disease. What was sequenced was peripheral blood. Recombination joined TRBV3-1 (or the pseudogene TRBV3-2) with TRBJ1-2; the best D guess is TRBD1, with 6 bases matching. The DNA reads as follows: TGTGCCAGCAGTCTCGACATCGACAGGCCTGGCTATGGCTACACCTTC. Translation gives CASSLDIDRPGYGYTF.